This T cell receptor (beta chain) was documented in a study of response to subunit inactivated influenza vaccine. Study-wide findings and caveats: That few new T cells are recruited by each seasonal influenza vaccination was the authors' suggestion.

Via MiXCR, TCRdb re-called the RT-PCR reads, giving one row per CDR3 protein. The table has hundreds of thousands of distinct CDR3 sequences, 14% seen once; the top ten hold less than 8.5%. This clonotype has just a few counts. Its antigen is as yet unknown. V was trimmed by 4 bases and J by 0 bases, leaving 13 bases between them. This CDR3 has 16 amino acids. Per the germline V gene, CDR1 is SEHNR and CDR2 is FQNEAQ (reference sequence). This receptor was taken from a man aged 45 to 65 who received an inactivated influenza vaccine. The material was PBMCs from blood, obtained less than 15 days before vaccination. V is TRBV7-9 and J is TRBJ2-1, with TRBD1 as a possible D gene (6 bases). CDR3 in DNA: TGTGCCAGCAGCTCCAGGGGACGTGTCTCCTACAATGAGCAGTTCTTC. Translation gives CASSSRGRVSYNEQFF.